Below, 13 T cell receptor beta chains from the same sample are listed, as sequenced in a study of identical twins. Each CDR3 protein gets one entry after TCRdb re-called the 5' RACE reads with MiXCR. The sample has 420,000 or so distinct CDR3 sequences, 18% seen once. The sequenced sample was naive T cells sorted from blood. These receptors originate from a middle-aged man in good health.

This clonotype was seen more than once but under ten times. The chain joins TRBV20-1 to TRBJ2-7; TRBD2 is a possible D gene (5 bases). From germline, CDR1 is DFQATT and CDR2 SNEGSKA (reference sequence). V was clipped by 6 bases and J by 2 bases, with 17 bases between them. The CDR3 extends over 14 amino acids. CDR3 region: CSAVRGTRTYEQYF. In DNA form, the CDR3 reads TGCAGTGCGGTACGGGGAACGAGGACCTACGAGCAGTACTTC.

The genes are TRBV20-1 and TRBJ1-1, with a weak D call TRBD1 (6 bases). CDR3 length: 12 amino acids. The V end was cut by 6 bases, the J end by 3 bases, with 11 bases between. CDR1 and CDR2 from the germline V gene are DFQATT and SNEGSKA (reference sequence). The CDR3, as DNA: TGCAGTGCCCAACAGGGAGACACTGAAGCTTTCTTT. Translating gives CSAQQGDTEAFF.

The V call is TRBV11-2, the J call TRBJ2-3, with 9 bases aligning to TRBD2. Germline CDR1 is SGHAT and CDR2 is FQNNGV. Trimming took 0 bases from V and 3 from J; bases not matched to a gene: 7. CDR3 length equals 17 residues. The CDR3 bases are TGTGCCAGCAGCTTAGAGGGGGCGGGACTAGCAACAGATACGCAGTATTTT. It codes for CASSLEGAGLATDTQYF.

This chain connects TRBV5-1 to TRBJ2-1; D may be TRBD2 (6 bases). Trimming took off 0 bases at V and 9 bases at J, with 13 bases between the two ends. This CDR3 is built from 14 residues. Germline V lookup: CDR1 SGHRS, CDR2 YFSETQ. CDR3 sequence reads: CASSLATGAPEQFF. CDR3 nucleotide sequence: TGCGCCAGCAGCTTGGCCACGGGAGCCCCTGAGCAGTTCTTC.

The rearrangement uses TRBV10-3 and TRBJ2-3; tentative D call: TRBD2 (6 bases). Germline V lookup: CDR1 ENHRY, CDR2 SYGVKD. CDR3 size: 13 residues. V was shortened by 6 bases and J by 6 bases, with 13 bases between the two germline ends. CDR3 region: CAISASATDTQYF. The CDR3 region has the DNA TGTGCCATCAGCGCTAGCGCTACCGATACGCAGTATTTT.

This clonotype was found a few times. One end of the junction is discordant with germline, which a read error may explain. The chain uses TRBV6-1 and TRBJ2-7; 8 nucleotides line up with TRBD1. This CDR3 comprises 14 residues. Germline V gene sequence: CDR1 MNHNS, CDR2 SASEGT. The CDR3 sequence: CASSPRAGGYDQYF. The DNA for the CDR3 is TGTGCCAGCTCCCCCAGGGCAGGGGGCTACGATCAGTACTTC.

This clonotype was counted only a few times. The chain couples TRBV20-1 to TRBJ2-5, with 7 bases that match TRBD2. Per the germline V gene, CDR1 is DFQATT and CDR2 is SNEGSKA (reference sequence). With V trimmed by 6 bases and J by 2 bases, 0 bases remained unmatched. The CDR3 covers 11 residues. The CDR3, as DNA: TGCAGTGCAGCGGGACAAGAGACCCAGTACTTC. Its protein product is CSAAGQETQYF.

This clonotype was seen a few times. CDR3 amino acids: CASSVDRGFHEQFF. For the CDR3, the DNA is TGTGCCAGCAGTGTAGACAGGGGGTTTCATGAGCAGTTCTTC. The chain joins TRBV12-3 or TRBV12-4 to TRBJ2-1; 9 bases align to TRBD1. J was trimmed by 8 bases and V by 5 bases; bases with no gene match: 7. The CDR3 consists of 14 residues.

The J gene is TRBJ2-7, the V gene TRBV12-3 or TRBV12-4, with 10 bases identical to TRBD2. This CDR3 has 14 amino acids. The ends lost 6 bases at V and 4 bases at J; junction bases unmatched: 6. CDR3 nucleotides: TGTGCCAGCAGCCCTTCTAGCGGGAGTTACGAGCAGTACTTC. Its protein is CASSPSSGSYEQYF.

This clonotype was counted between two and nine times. Here the CDR3 DNA reads TGCGCCAGCAGCTTAAGCGACACGGCTGGCTACACCTTC. Translating gives CASSLSDTAGYTF. The rearrangement uses TRBV5-1 and TRBJ1-2; D gene unclear. The CDR3 contains 13 residues. V lost 2 bases and J lost 7, with 12 bases in between. Germline CDR1 reads SGHRS; CDR2 reads YFSETQ. The variable domain in full, with the rest retrieved from reference TRBV5-1 and TRBJ1-2, is KAGVTQTPRYLIKTRGQQVTLSCSPISGHRSVSWYQQTPGQGLQFLFEYFSETQRNKGNFPGRFSGRQFSNSRSEMNVSTLELGDSALYLCASSLSDTAGYTFGSGTRLTVV.

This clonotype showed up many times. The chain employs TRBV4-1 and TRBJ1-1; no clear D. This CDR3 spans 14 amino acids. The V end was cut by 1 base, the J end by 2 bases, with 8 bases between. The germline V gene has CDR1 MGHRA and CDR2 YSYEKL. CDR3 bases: TGCGCCAGCAGCCAAGCCGAGGGTAACACTGAAGCTTTCTTT. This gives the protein CASSQAEGNTEAFF.

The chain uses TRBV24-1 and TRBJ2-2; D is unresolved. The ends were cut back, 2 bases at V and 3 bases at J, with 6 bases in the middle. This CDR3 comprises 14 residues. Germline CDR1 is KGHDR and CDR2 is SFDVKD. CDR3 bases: TGTGCCACCAGTGATTCCGGATACACCGGGGAGCTGTTTTTT. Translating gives CATSDSGYTGELFF.

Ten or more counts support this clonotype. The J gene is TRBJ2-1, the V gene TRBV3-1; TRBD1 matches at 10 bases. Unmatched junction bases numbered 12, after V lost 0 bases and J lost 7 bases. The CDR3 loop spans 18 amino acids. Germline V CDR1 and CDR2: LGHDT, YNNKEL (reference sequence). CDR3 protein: CASSQEFPGTGVVNEQFF. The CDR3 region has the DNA TGTGCCAGCAGCCAAGAATTCCCCGGGACAGGGGTGGTTAATGAGCAGTTCTTC.